This T cell receptor (beta chain) was sequenced during a study of cytomegalovirus exposure and HLA in healthy donors. The PCR made use of 60 Vbeta and 13 Jbeta primers. Assay: immunoSEQ multiplex PCR; the TCRdb copy retains only in-frame clones and omits some. This table has about 60,000 clones, 70% to 85% appearing once. This clone showed up just a few times. Sequencing used PBMCs. This receptor was obtained from a middle-aged woman in good health and CMV-seropositive.

This CDR3 is CASSSSGTSRYGYTF. As DNA, the CDR3 is TGTGCCAGCAGCTCCAGCGGGACATCAAGATATGGCTACACCTTC. The chain uses TRBV11-2 and TRBJ1-2; possible D gene TRBD1, 6 bases. This CDR3 region has 15 residues. Germline CDR1 reads SGHAT; CDR2 reads FQNNGV. Trimming pared 4 bases from V and 5 bases from J, leaving 17 bases between.